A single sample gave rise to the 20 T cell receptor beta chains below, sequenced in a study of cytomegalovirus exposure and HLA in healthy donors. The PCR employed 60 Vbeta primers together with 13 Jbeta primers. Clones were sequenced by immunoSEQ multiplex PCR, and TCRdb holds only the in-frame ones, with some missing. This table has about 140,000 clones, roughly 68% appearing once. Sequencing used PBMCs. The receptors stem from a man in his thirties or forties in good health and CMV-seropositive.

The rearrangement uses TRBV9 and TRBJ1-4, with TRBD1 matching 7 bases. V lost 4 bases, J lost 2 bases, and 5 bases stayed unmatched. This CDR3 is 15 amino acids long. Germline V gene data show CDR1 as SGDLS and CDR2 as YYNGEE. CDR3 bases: TGTGCCAGCAGCTCCAGGGGGGCCACTAATGAAAAACTGTTTTTT. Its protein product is CASSSRGATNEKLFF.

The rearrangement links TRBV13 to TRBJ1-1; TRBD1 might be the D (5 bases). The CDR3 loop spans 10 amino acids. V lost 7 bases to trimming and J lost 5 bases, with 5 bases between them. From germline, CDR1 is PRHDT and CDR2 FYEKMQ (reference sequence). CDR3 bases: TGTGCCAGCAAGGGGACTGAAGCTTTCTTT. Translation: CASKGTEAFF.

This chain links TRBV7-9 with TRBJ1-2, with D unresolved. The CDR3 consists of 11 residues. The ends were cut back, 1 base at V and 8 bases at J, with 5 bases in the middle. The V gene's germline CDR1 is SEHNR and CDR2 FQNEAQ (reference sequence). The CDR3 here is CASSLGQGYTF. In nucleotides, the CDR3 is TGTGCCAGCAGCTTAGGCCAGGGCTACACCTTC.

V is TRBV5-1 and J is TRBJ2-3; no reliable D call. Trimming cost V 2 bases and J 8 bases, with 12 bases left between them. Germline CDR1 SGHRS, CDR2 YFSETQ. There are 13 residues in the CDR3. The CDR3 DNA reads TGCGCCAGCAGCTTAGCCGGAGAAGGTACGCAGTATTTT. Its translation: CASSLAGEGTQYF.

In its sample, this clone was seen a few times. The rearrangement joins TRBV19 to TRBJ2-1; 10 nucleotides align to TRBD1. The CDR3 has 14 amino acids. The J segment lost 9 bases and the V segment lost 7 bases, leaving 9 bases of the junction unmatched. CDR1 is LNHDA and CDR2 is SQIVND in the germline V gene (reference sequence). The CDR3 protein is CASTLTGGGGEQFF. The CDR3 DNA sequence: TGTGCCAGTACACTGACAGGGGGCGGGGGTGAGCAGTTCTTC.

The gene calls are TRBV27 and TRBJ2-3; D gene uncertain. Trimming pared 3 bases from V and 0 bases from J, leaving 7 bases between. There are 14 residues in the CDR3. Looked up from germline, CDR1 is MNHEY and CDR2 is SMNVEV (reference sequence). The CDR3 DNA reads TGTGCCAGCAGTTTGAGACTTAGCACAGATACGCAGTATTTT. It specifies CASSLRLSTDTQYF.

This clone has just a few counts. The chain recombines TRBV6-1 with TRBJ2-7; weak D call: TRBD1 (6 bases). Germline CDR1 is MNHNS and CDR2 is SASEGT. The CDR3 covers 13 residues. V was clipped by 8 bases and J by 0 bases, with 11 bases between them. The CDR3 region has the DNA TGTGCCAGCGATCGGACAGCCTCCTACGAGCAGTACTTC. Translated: CASDRTASYEQYF.

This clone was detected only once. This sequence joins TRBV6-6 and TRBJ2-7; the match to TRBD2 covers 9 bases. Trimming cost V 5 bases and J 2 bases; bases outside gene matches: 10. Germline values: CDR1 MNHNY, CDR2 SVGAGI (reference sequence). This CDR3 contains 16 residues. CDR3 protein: CASSKPGLASAYEQYF. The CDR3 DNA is TGTGCCAGCAGTAAACCGGGACTAGCATCGGCCTACGAGCAGTACTTC.

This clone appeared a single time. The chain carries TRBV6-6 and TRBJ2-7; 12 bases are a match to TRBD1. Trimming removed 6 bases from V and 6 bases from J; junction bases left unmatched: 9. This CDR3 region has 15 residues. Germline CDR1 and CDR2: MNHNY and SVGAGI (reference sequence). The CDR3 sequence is CASRPPGTGGVEQYF. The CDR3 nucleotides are TGTGCCAGCAGACCCCCCGGGACAGGGGGCGTCGAGCAGTACTTC.

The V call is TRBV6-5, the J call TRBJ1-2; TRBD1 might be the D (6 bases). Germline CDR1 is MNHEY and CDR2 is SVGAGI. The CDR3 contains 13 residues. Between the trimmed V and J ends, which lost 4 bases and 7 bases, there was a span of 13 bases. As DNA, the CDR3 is TGTGCCAGCAGTTTACAAACAGGGTGTGGCTACACCTTC. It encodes CASSLQTGCGYTF.

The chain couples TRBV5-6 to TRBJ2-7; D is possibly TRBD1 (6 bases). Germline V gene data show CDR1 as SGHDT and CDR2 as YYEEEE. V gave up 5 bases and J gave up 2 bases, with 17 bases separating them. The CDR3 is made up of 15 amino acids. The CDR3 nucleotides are TGTGCCAGCAGGTCTATTTCAAGGGACACCTACGAGCAGTACTTC. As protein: CASRSISRDTYEQYF.

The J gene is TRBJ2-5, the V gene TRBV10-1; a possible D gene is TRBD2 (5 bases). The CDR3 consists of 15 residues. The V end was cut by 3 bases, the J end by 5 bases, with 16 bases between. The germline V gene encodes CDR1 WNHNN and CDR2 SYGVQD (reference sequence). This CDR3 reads CASSDLTSSQETQYF. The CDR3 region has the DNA TGCGCCAGCAGTGACCTAACTAGTAGTCAGGAGACCCAGTACTTC.

The DNA for the CDR3 is TGTGCCAGTCGACTAGCGGGAATTGGCCGAGTAGAGACCCAGTACTTC. Residues: CASRLAGIGRVETQYF. The chain joins TRBV27 to TRBJ2-5, with 11 bases matching TRBD2. Trimming at V came to 9 bases and at J to 4 bases, leaving 13 bases not matched to a gene. Germline assignment: CDR1 MNHEY and CDR2 SMNVEV (reference sequence). The CDR3 has 16 residues.

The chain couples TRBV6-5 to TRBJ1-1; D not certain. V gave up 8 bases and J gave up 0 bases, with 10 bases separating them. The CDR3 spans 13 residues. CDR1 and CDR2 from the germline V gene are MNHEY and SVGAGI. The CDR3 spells CASHPYLNTEAFF. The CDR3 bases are TGTGCCAGCCACCCCTACCTGAACACTGAAGCTTTCTTT.

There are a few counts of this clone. In DNA form, the CDR3 reads TGTGCCAGCAGCGCAGTTAGCAATCAGCCCCAGCATTTT. It specifies CASSAVSNQPQHF. V gene TRBV9 combines with J gene TRBJ1-5; D unresolved. Germline CDR1 is SGDLS and CDR2 is YYNGEE. This CDR3 has 13 amino acids. Trimming removed 3 bases from V and 0 bases from J, with 4 bases in between. The full variable domain, its missing parts supplied by reference TRBV9 and TRBJ1-5, is DSGVTQTPKHLITATGQRVTLRCSPRSGDLSVYWYQQSLDQGLQFLIQYYNGEERAKGNILERFSAQQFPDLHSELNLSSLELGDSALYFCASSAVSNQPQHFGDGTRLSIL.

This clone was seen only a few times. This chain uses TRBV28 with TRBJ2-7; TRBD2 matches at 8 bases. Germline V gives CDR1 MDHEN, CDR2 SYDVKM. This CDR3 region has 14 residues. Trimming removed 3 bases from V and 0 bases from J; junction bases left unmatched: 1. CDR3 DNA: TGTGCCAGCAGTTTTGCGGGAGGCTCCTACGAGCAGTACTTC. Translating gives CASSFAGGSYEQYF. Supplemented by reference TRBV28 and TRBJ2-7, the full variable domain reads DVKVTQSSRYLVKRTGEKVFLECVQDMDHENMFWYRQDPGLGLRLIYFSYDVKMKEKGDIPEGYSVSREKKERFSLILESASTNQTSMYLCASSFAGGSYEQYFGPGTRLTVT.

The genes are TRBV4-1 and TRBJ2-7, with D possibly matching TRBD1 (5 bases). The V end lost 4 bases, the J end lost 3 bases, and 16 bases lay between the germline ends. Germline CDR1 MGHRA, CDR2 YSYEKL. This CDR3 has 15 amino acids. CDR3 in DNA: TGCGCCAGCAGCCGATTTTTCTCGGACAACTACGAGCAGTACTTC. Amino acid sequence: CASSRFFSDNYEQYF.

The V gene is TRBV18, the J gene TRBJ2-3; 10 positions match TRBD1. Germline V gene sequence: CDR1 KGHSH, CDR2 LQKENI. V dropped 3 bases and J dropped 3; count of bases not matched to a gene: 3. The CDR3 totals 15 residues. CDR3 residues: CASSPGQGITDTQYF. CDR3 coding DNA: TGTGCCAGCTCACCGGGACAGGGGATAACAGATACGCAGTATTTT. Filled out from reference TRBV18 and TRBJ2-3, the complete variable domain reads NAGVMQNPRHLVRRRGQEARLRCSPMKGHSHVYWYRQLPEEGLKFMVYLQKENIIDESGMPKERFSAEFPKEGPSILRIQQVVRGDSAAYFCASSPGQGITDTQYFGPGTRLTVL.

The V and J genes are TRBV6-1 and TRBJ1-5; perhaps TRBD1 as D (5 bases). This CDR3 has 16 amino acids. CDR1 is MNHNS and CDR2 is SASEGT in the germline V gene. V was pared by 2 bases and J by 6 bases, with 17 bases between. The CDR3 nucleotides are TGTGCCAGCAGTGAAACGATTTGGGGCGCGCGTCAGCCCCAGCATTTT. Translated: CASSETIWGARQPQHF.

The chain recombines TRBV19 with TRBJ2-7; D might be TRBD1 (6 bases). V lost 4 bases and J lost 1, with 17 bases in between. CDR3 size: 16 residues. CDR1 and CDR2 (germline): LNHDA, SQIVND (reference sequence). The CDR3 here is CASSTSTGGLSYEQYF. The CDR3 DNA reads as TGTGCCAGTAGTACCTCGACAGGTGGGCTTTCCTACGAGCAGTACTTC. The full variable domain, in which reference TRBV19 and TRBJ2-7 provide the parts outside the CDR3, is DGGITQSPKYLFRKEGQNVTLSCEQNLNHDAMYWYRQDPGQGLRLIYYSQIVNDFQKGDIAEGYSVSREKKESFPLTVTSAQKNPTAFYLCASSTSTGGLSYEQYFGPGTRLTVT.